The 28 T cell receptor beta chains in this list originate from one sample, sequenced in a study of blood T cell repertoires in COVID-19. The assay was immunoSEQ multiplex PCR, and TCRdb's table has in-frame clones only and misses some. The sample carries around 100,000 clones, nearly 85% recorded once. Input material: peripheral blood. These receptors originate from a human donor in a cohort sampled during active or convalescent COVID-19.

This clone occurred once. This chain joins TRBV14 and TRBJ1-1, with D tentatively TRBD1 (6 bases). In germline, CDR1 is SGHDN, CDR2 FVKESK. There are 15 residues in the CDR3. Trimming cost V 3 bases and J 0 bases, with 11 bases left between them. The CDR3: CASSHTGHLNTEAFF. The DNA for the CDR3 is TGTGCCAGCAGCCATACGGGACACCTGAACACTGAAGCTTTCTTT. Full variable domain (outside the CDR3, taken from reference TRBV14 and TRBJ1-1): EAGVTQFPSHSVIEKGQTVTLRCDPISGHDNLYWYRRVMGKEIKFLLHFVKESKQDESGMPNNRFLAERTGGTYSTLKVQPAELEDSGVYFCASSHTGHLNTEAFFGQGTRLTVV.

This chain connects TRBV29-1 to TRBJ2-1, with TRBD2 as a possible D gene (5 bases). The CDR3 contains 14 residues. The V end was cut by 3 bases, the J end by 3 bases, with 12 bases between. Germline CDR1 reads SQVTM; CDR2 reads ANQGSEA. CDR3 protein: CSVDEGLLYNEQFF. The CDR3 bases are TGCAGCGTTGATGAAGGACTTCTCTACAATGAGCAGTTCTTC.

This chain links TRBV7-8 with TRBJ1-5, with 7 bases matching TRBD1. Germline V gene data show CDR1 as SGHVS and CDR2 as FQNEAQ. V dropped 4 bases and J dropped 2; count of bases not matched to a gene: 5. The CDR3 length is 15 residues. In DNA form, the CDR3 reads TGTGCCAGCAGCTCGACAGGGAGTGGCAATCAGCCCCAGCATTTT. Translating gives CASSSTGSGNQPQHF.

This clone was observed a few times. The chain joins TRBV19 to TRBJ2-7, with D possibly TRBD2 on 7 matching bases. CDR3 length: 16 residues. Germline V lookup: CDR1 LNHDA, CDR2 SQIVND (reference sequence). Trimming shortened V by 8 bases and J by 2 bases, and 22 bases separated the two germline ends. The CDR3 DNA sequence: TGTGCCAGTGCTCAAAGGGGGAGGGGAAGCCCCTACGAGCAGTACTTC. As protein: CASAQRGRGSPYEQYF.

The rearrangement links TRBV20-1 to TRBJ1-5, with unresolved D. CDR3 length equals 15 residues. V was trimmed by 3 bases and J by 2 bases, leaving 14 bases between them. Per the germline V gene, CDR1 is DFQATT and CDR2 is SNEGSKA (reference sequence). CDR3 DNA sequence: TGCAGTGCTAGTTCACCCGCGGGAGGCAATCAGCCCCAGCATTTT. Amino acid sequence: CSASSPAGGNQPQHF.

In its sample, this clone was seen many times. This rearrangement joins TRBV19 to TRBJ1-6; perhaps TRBD1 as D (6 bases). The CDR3 has 15 amino acids. Deletions cut 3 bases from V and 4 bases from J, with 10 bases between. Looked up from germline, CDR1 is LNHDA and CDR2 is SQIVND (reference sequence). The CDR3 bases are TGTGCCAGTAGTATTGGCAGGGGATATAATTCACCCCTCCACTTT. Amino acid sequence: CASSIGRGYNSPLHF.

The genes are TRBV6-5 and TRBJ1-3, with TRBD1 as a possible D gene (6 bases). Trimming stripped 7 bases from V and 5 bases from J, with 12 bases between. The germline CDR1 and CDR2 sequences are MNHEY and SVGAGI. This CDR3 region has 13 residues. The CDR3 sequence: CASKSGQRNTIYF. DNA of the CDR3: TGTGCCAGCAAGTCGGGACAAAGAAACACCATATATTTT.

This clone was detected only a few times. This chain connects TRBV27 to TRBJ1-6, with D perhaps TRBD1 (6 bases). CDR1 and CDR2 (germline): MNHEY, SMNVEV (reference sequence). The CDR3 is made up of 13 amino acids. V was cut by 6 bases and J by 16 bases, with 19 bases left in between. For the CDR3, the DNA is TGTGCCAGCAGCCGCCTCGAGGGCAGGGGTCTCCACTTT. Encoded protein: CASSRLEGRGLHF.

The chain combines TRBV15 with TRBJ2-5, with 8 positions matching TRBD1. This CDR3 is 14 amino acids long. Trimming at V came to 5 bases and at J to 6 bases, leaving 8 bases not matched to a gene. Germline V gene lookup returns CDR1 LNHNV and CDR2 YYDKDF (reference sequence). This CDR3 reads CATSSYDRGKTQYF. In nucleotides, the CDR3 is TGTGCCACCAGCTCATACGACAGGGGAAAGACCCAGTACTTC. Full variable domain (rest looked up from reference TRBV15 and TRBJ2-5): DAMVIQNPRYQVTQFGKPVTLSCSQTLNHNVMYWYQQKSSQAPKLLFHYYDKDFNNEADTPDNFQSRRPNTSFCFLDIRSPGLGDTAMYLCATSSYDRGKTQYFGPGTRLLVL.

This clone was counted once. The chain links TRBV9 to TRBJ1-3; D call uncertain. The germline V gene encodes CDR1 SGDLS and CDR2 YYNGEE. The CDR3 loop spans 15 amino acids. Trimming took off 1 base at V and 4 bases at J, with 12 bases between the two ends. CDR3 DNA sequence: TGTGCCAGCAGCGTATCCTCTTTCCTGGGAAACACCATATATTTT. Translated, it gives CASSVSSFLGNTIYF.

This sequence joins TRBV5-1 and TRBJ2-3; unclear D gene. V gave up 6 bases and J gave up 0 bases, with 11 bases separating them. Germline CDR1 SGHRS, CDR2 YFSETQ. This CDR3 comprises 14 residues. The CDR3 region has the DNA TGCGCCAGCACTTCCCTGAGTAGCACAGATACGCAGTATTTT. Translated, it gives CASTSLSSTDTQYF.

The chain carries TRBV6-6 and TRBJ1-2; 8 bases line up with TRBD1. Unmatched junction bases numbered 3, after V lost 5 bases and J lost 4 bases. This CDR3 has 13 amino acids. From germline, CDR1 is MNHNY and CDR2 SVGAGI (reference sequence). This chain's CDR3 is CASSPGGGYGYTF. The CDR3 DNA is TGTGCCAGCAGTCCAGGGGGCGGCTATGGCTACACCTTC.

The chain employs TRBV11-3 and TRBJ1-2, with 7 positions matching TRBD1. This CDR3 region has 14 residues. V shed 3 bases and J 3 bases; nucleotides not matched to a gene: 4. Germline V gives CDR1 SGHNT, CDR2 YENEEA. The CDR3 sequence: CASSFSGQDYGYTF. The DNA of the CDR3 is TGTGCCAGCAGCTTCTCTGGACAGGACTATGGCTACACCTTC.

This clone turned up a few times. J is TRBJ1-6 and V is TRBV10-1, with D perhaps matching TRBD1 (5 bases). Trimming took 0 bases from V and 10 from J, leaving 7 bases between them. This CDR3 has 13 residues. Germline CDR1 reads WNHNN; CDR2 reads SYGVQD (reference sequence). The DNA for the CDR3 is TGCGCCAGCAGTGAGTCCAGGGAATCACCCCTCCACTTT. This gives the protein CASSESRESPLHF.

The chain employs TRBV12-5 and TRBJ2-7, with 8 positions matching TRBD1. The V gene's germline CDR1 is LGHNT and CDR2 FRNRAP. The CDR3 runs 15 residues. Losses at the gene ends were 4 bases for V and 0 bases for J; bases not matched to a gene: 5. The CDR3 nucleotides are TGTGCTAGTGGTTCGAGGACAGGGAGCTCCTACGAGCAGTACTTC. Translated: CASGSRTGSSYEQYF.

V is TRBV19 and J is TRBJ2-7; D might be TRBD1 (5 bases). Deletions cut 7 bases from V and 1 base from J, with 8 bases between. Looked up from germline, CDR1 is LNHDA and CDR2 is SQIVND (reference sequence). This CDR3 region has 12 residues. Written as DNA, the CDR3 is TGTGCCAGTAAGCAGGGTTCCTACGAGCAGTACTTC. This encodes CASKQGSYEQYF.

J is TRBJ2-2 and V is TRBV3-1 (or the pseudogene TRBV3-2); 8 nucleotides align to TRBD1. Germline-derived CDR1 and CDR2 are LGHDT and YNNKEL (reference sequence). Germline trimming cut 4 bases from V and 2 bases from J; bases unmatched to any gene: 3. This CDR3 region has 15 residues. The CDR3 protein is CASSRQGANTGELFF. The CDR3 DNA reads TGTGCCAGCAGCCGTCAGGGGGCAAACACCGGGGAGCTGTTTTTT.

The count of this clone is one. The J gene is TRBJ2-7, the V gene TRBV10-3; 7 bases agree with TRBD1. Per germline, CDR1 ENHRY and CDR2 SYGVKD. The CDR3 runs to 15 residues. The V segment lost 2 bases and the J segment 0 bases; nucleotides outside the gene matches: 4. CDR3 loop: CAISERGQSSYEQYF. CDR3 coding DNA: TGTGCCATCAGTGAGAGGGGGCAATCCTCCTACGAGCAGTACTTC.

This chain joins TRBV3-1 (or the pseudogene TRBV3-2) and TRBJ1-3; 7 positions match TRBD1. With V trimmed by 0 bases and J by 0 bases, 5 bases remained unmatched. CDR3 length: 17 residues. Germline lookup yields CDR1 LGHDT and CDR2 YNNKEL (reference sequence). CDR3 residues: CASSQDSRQGSGNTIYF. The DNA for the CDR3 is TGTGCCAGCAGCCAAGATTCGAGACAGGGCTCTGGAAACACCATATATTTT.

The chain joins TRBV7-2 to TRBJ1-2; a possible D gene is TRBD1 (5 bases). The CDR3 length is 14 residues. Trimming removed 7 bases from V and 3 bases from J, with 15 bases in between. Germline loops: CDR1 SGHTA, CDR2 FQGNSA. The CDR3 sequence is CASTLSGGDYGYTF. Here the CDR3 DNA reads TGTGCCAGCACCCTCAGCGGGGGAGACTATGGCTACACCTTC.

The V call is TRBV25-1, the J call TRBJ2-2, with a possible D match to TRBD2 (5 bases). The V gene lost 4 bases and the J gene lost 1 base, with 10 bases spanning the gap. The length of the CDR3 is 15 residues. Germline V lookup: CDR1 MGHDK, CDR2 SYGVNS. CDR3 amino acids: CASSAPRGNTGELFF. The CDR3 DNA follows: TGTGCCAGCAGTGCCCCTCGGGGGAACACCGGGGAGCTGTTTTTT.

This chain connects TRBV7-2 to TRBJ2-7; maybe TRBD2 (6 bases). This CDR3 is 14 amino acids long. The germline V and J ends were trimmed by 1 base and 2 bases, with 9 bases remaining between them. Germline CDR1 is SGHTA and CDR2 is FQGNSA. The CDR3 is CASSLGRGPYEQYF. CDR3 bases: TGTGCCAGCAGCTTAGGGCGGGGACCCTACGAGCAGTACTTC.

The chain couples TRBV10-3 to TRBJ2-1; tentatively, D is TRBD2 (6 bases). In germline, CDR1 is ENHRY, CDR2 SYGVKD. The CDR3 covers 13 residues. V dropped 11 bases and J dropped 4 bases, with 15 bases sitting between them. In DNA, the CDR3 is TGTGCCGGAGGGACTGCCACTTACAATGAGCAGTTCTTC. As protein: CAGGTATYNEQFF.

The chain is built from TRBV5-8 and TRBJ2-3, with a tentative D call TRBD1 (6 bases). This CDR3 is built from 16 residues. CDR1 and CDR2 (germline): SGHTS, YDEGEE. V shed 2 bases and J shed 2 bases, with 15 bases lying between them. The DNA of the CDR3 is TGTGCCAGCAGCTTAAATTTACAGGGCCCCACAGATACGCAGTATTTT. Its translation is CASSLNLQGPTDTQYF.

This clone was detected only once. The rearrangement uses TRBV5-1 and TRBJ2-2; tentative D call: TRBD1 (6 bases). Germline V gene sequence: CDR1 SGHRS, CDR2 YFSETQ. Trimming pared 2 bases from V and 3 bases from J, leaving 11 bases between. This CDR3 has 15 residues. The CDR3 bases are TGCGCCAGCAGCTTAGGGGGTCTTGACACCGGGGAGCTGTTTTTT. This sequence encodes CASSLGGLDTGELFF.

This sequence joins TRBV13 and TRBJ2-3; 8 bases align to TRBD2. The CDR3 consists of 18 residues. Trimming at V came to 2 bases and at J to 6 bases, leaving 16 bases not matched to a gene. Germline V gives CDR1 PRHDT, CDR2 FYEKMQ (reference sequence). CDR3 in amino acids: CASSLPLSRGGREDTQYF. Written as DNA, the CDR3 is TGTGCCAGCAGCTTACCCCTTAGCCGGGGGGGTCGCGAGGATACGCAGTATTTT.

This clone showed up just a few times. The genes are TRBV7-2 and TRBJ2-7; no clear D gene. Germline CDR1 reads SGHTA; CDR2 reads FQGNSA. The CDR3 spans 13 residues. Trimming cost V 2 bases and J 2 bases, with 7 bases left between them. CDR3 residues: CASSLSPPYEQYF. The CDR3 DNA reads TGTGCCAGCAGCTTAAGCCCCCCCTACGAGCAGTACTTC.

The V and J genes are TRBV11-1 and TRBJ2-1, with TRBD2 matching 7 bases. CDR3 length: 17 amino acids. Germline values: CDR1 SGHAT, CDR2 FQDESV (reference sequence). With 0 bases clipped from V and 8 bases from J, the junction kept 13 bases outside the gene matches. CDR3 DNA sequence: TGTGCCAGCAGCTTAGCGGTCGGGAGCGGGGCCCTTGATGAGCAGTTCTTC. Translation gives CASSLAVGSGALDEQFF.